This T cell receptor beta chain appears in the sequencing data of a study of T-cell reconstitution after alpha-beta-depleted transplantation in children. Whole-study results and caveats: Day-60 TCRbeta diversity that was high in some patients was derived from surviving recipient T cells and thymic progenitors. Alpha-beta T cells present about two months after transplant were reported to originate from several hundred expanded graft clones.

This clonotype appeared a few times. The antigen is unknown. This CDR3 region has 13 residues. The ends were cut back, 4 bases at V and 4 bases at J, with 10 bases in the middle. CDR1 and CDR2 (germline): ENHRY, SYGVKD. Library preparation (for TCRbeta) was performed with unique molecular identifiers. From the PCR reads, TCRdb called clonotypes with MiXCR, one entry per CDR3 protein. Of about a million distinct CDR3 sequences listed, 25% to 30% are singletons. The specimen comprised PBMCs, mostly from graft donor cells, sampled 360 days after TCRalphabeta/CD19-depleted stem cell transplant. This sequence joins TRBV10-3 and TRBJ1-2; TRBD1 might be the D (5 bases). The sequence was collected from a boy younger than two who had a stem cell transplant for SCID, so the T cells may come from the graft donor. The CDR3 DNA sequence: TGTGCCATCAGTGTGTCAGGGCCCTATGGCTACACCTTC. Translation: CAISVSGPYGYTF.